These 26 T cell receptor beta chains were all obtained from the same sample, sequenced in a study of T cell responses to AZD1222 COVID-19 vaccine (dated by TCRdb to the early 2020s). Explained via the paper, the time point label denotes: baseline before first vaccination. Library preparation used the immunoSEQ multiplex PCR assay. The table comes from immuneACCESS by way of TCRdb, which keeps in-frame sequences with V and J called. Part of the clones is missing from these tables; in studies checked, under half for an unresolved V gene and the rest for unknown reasons. The sample table holds some 100,000 clones, of which about 88% were seen once. In total, the top ten clones hold 16% of the sample. The sequencing used peripheral blood, collected on day 0 of AZD1222 vaccination. The receptors derive from an adult in good health.

This rearrangement joins TRBV11-2 to TRBJ1-5; a possible D gene is TRBD1 (5 bases). The CDR3 has 13 residues. Germline CDR1 and CDR2: SGHAT and FQNNGV. V dropped 3 bases and J dropped 3 bases, with 6 bases sitting between them. The CDR3 DNA is TGTGCCAGCAGCTTTGGGGCCAATCAGCCCCAGCATTTT. It codes for CASSFGANQPQHF.

J is TRBJ1-4 and V is TRBV7-8, with D perhaps TRBD1 (5 bases). From germline, CDR1 is SGHVS and CDR2 FQNEAQ. CDR3 length: 15 amino acids. V was shortened by 3 bases and J by 0 bases, with 8 bases between the two germline ends. In DNA form, the CDR3 reads TGTGCCAGCAGCTTCGGGGCAACAACTAATGAAAAACTGTTTTTT. This codes for CASSFGATTNEKLFF.

This chain connects TRBV5-4 to TRBJ2-1; D perhaps matches TRBD2 (6 bases). V was cut by 0 bases and J by 2 bases, with 9 bases left in between. CDR1 SGHNT and CDR2 YYREEE come from the germline V gene (reference sequence). The CDR3 sequence is 15 residues long. DNA of the CDR3: TGTGCCAGCAGCTTGGCCGGGAGTACCTACAATGAGCAGTTCTTC. It is translated as CASSLAGSTYNEQFF.

The chain couples TRBV29-1 to TRBJ2-7; 8 bases agree with TRBD2. From germline, CDR1 is SQVTM and CDR2 ANQGSEA. CDR3 size: 10 residues. J gave up 7 bases and V 7 bases, and 3 bases lay outside the gene matches. The CDR3 here is CSAIAGEQYF. The CDR3 nucleotides read TGCAGCGCGATAGCGGGAGAGCAGTACTTC.

The gene calls are TRBV11-2 and TRBJ2-1; no clear D. V was cut by 0 bases and J by 8 bases, with 14 bases left in between. The CDR3 totals 15 residues. Germline CDR1 reads SGHAT; CDR2 reads FQNNGV. The CDR3: CASSLEAPPGYEQFF. In DNA form, the CDR3 reads TGTGCCAGCAGCTTAGAGGCACCGCCTGGGTATGAGCAGTTCTTC.

V is TRBV29-1 and J is TRBJ2-1, with TRBD2 matching 7 bases. Looked up from germline, CDR1 is SQVTM and CDR2 is ANQGSEA. V lost 5 bases and J lost 3; bases outside the gene matches: 7. The CDR3 totals 14 residues. CDR3 sequence: CSVNMRGFYNEQFF. DNA of the CDR3: TGCAGCGTTAATATGCGGGGGTTCTACAATGAGCAGTTCTTC.

The rearrangement joins TRBV15 to TRBJ2-3, with no clear D. With 0 bases removed from V and 4 bases from J, the gap between germline ends came to 5 bases. CDR1 LNHNV and CDR2 YYDKDF come from the germline V gene (reference sequence). The CDR3 sequence is 13 residues long. CDR3 in amino acids: CATSRDQADTQYF. The CDR3 DNA sequence: TGTGCCACCAGCAGAGACCAGGCAGATACGCAGTATTTT. Full variable domain (outside the CDR3, taken from reference TRBV15 and TRBJ2-3): DAMVIQNPRYQVTQFGKPVTLSCSQTLNHNVMYWYQQKSSQAPKLLFHYYDKDFNNEADTPDNFQSRRPNTSFCFLDIRSPGLGDTAMYLCATSRDQADTQYFGPGTRLTVL.

The chain uses TRBV19 and TRBJ1-5; tentative D call: TRBD1 (5 bases). This CDR3 is 13 amino acids long. Per germline, CDR1 LNHDA and CDR2 SQIVND (reference sequence). V was trimmed by 8 bases and J by 1 base, leaving 9 bases between them. CDR3 sequence (DNA): TGTGCCAGTGGCCGGACAAGCAATCAGCCCCAGCATTTT. Translated, it gives CASGRTSNQPQHF.

The chain couples TRBV13 to TRBJ1-2, with D possibly TRBD1 on 6 matching bases. Germline V CDR1 and CDR2: PRHDT, FYEKMQ (reference sequence). V was trimmed by 4 bases and J by 3 bases, leaving 9 bases between them. This CDR3 has 13 amino acids. The chain's CDR3 is CASSSTGHYGYTF. The CDR3 coding sequence is TGTGCCAGCAGCTCTACAGGGCACTATGGCTACACCTTC.

This clone was found once. This rearrangement joins TRBV30 to TRBJ2-1; 12 bases agree with TRBD2. Per the germline V gene, CDR1 is GTSNPN and CDR2 is SVGIG (reference sequence). Trimming cost V 8 bases and J 9 bases; bases outside gene matches: 11. The CDR3 sequence is 14 residues long. The CDR3 protein is CAGRRTSGIGEQFF. CDR3 nucleotides: TGTGCCGGCCGGAGGACTAGCGGGATTGGTGAGCAGTTCTTC.

The rearrangement joins TRBV28 to TRBJ2-7; no firm D call. With 5 bases removed from V and 2 bases from J, the gap between germline ends came to 13 bases. The CDR3 loop spans 14 amino acids. Per the germline V gene, CDR1 is MDHEN and CDR2 is SYDVKM. As DNA, the CDR3 is TGTGCCAGCAGTCCCCACGGAAGGACCTACGAGCAGTACTTC. Its translation is CASSPHGRTYEQYF. Complete variable domain (other parts from reference TRBV28 and TRBJ2-7): DVKVTQSSRYLVKRTGEKVFLECVQDMDHENMFWYRQDPGLGLRLIYFSYDVKMKEKGDIPEGYSVSREKKERFSLILESASTNQTSMYLCASSPHGRTYEQYFGPGTRLTVT.

This clone was found a few times. J is TRBJ1-2 and V is TRBV9, with D possibly being TRBD1 (5 bases). Trimming cost V 4 bases and J 6 bases, with 16 bases left between them. This CDR3 is built from 14 residues. Germline CDR1 reads SGDLS; CDR2 reads YYNGEE. In DNA form, the CDR3 reads TGTGCCAGCAGCACCGACCAGGGAATTGATGGCTACACCTTC. Protein: CASSTDQGIDGYTF.

The J gene is TRBJ1-2, the V gene TRBV3-1 (or the pseudogene TRBV3-2); TRBD1 matches 7 bases. From germline, CDR1 is LGHDT and CDR2 YNNKEL (reference sequence). Unmatched junction bases numbered 2, after V lost 2 bases and J lost 8 bases. The CDR3 extends over 12 amino acids. The CDR3 DNA is TGTGCCAGCAGCCAATCAGGGGGAGGCTACACCTTC. Protein sequence: CASSQSGGGYTF.

CDR3 DNA: TGCGCCAGCAGCCGAGACACAGATGAAAAACTGTTTTTT. Translating gives CASSRDTDEKLFF. The chain carries TRBV5-1 and TRBJ1-4, with D unclear. V lost 4 bases, J lost 6 bases, and 10 bases lay in between. CDR1 is SGHRS and CDR2 is YFSETQ in the germline V gene. The CDR3 totals 13 residues.

This clone was seen once. The V and J genes are TRBV20-1 and TRBJ1-2, with 8 bases aligning to TRBD1. With 6 bases clipped from V and 7 bases from J, the junction kept 4 bases outside the gene matches. Germline CDR1 is DFQATT and CDR2 is SNEGSKA (reference sequence). CDR3 length: 11 amino acids. The chain's CDR3 is CSAADRVGYTF. CDR3 DNA sequence: TGCAGTGCCGCGGACAGGGTTGGCTACACCTTC.

The chain employs TRBV7-8 and TRBJ2-7, with D possibly being TRBD2 (7 bases). CDR3 size: 16 residues. Germline V gives CDR1 SGHVS, CDR2 FQNEAQ. V dropped 5 bases and J dropped 3 bases, with 20 bases sitting between them. The CDR3 DNA reads as TGTGCCAGCAGCGTAGGGGGGGTAGCTGGGGACTACGAGCAGTACTTC. It specifies CASSVGGVAGDYEQYF.

This chain connects TRBV9 to TRBJ2-4; 7 positions agree with TRBD1. The CDR3 is 21 residues long. With V trimmed by 3 bases and J by 0 bases, 21 bases remained unmatched. Germline lookup yields CDR1 SGDLS and CDR2 YYNGEE. The CDR3 sequence: CASSAPQPGQQPDLAKNIQYF. The CDR3 bases are TGTGCCAGCAGCGCACCGCAACCGGGACAGCAACCCGATCTAGCCAAAAACATTCAGTACTTC.

This clone occurred once. The rearrangement uses TRBV19 and TRBJ1-2; 7 bases are shared with TRBD1. The germline CDR1 and CDR2 sequences are LNHDA and SQIVND (reference sequence). This CDR3 has 12 residues. Unmatched junction bases numbered 1, after V lost 7 bases and J lost 2 bases. In nucleotides, the CDR3 is TGTGCCAGTACGGGACAGAACTATGGCTACACCTTC. Its translation: CASTGQNYGYTF. The variable domain in full, with the rest retrieved from reference TRBV19 and TRBJ1-2, is DGGITQSPKYLFRKEGQNVTLSCEQNLNHDAMYWYRQDPGQGLRLIYYSQIVNDFQKGDIAEGYSVSREKKESFPLTVTSAQKNPTAFYLCASTGQNYGYTFGSGTRLTVV.

This clone appeared a single time. This chain connects TRBV5-1 to TRBJ2-7; a weak D match, TRBD1 (5 bases). Deletions cut 0 bases from V and 3 bases from J, with 16 bases between. Germline V gene sequence: CDR1 SGHRS, CDR2 YFSETQ. The CDR3 covers 16 residues. The CDR3 DNA is TGCGCCAGCAGCTTGGATCAGGGAAGCTCCCGCTACGAGCAGTACTTC. Translating it yields CASSLDQGSSRYEQYF.

The chain has TRBV7-9 and TRBJ1-1, with D maybe TRBD1 (5 bases). Germline V gene sequence: CDR1 SEHNR, CDR2 FQNEAQ (reference sequence). CDR3 size: 12 residues. V gave up 6 bases and J gave up 7 bases, with 12 bases separating them. The CDR3 sequence is CASSPGGNEAFF. CDR3 DNA sequence: TGTGCCAGCAGTCCTGGGGGAAATGAAGCTTTCTTT.

The chain couples TRBV2 to TRBJ2-5; 10 nucleotides agree with TRBD2. The J segment lost 2 bases and the V segment lost 4 bases, leaving 4 bases of the junction unmatched. There are 15 residues in the CDR3. Germline V lookup: CDR1 SNHLY, CDR2 FYNNEI. The CDR3 nucleotides are TGTGCCAGCAGTGCTATGACTAGCGGGCAAGAGACCCAGTACTTC. Translated, it gives CASSAMTSGQETQYF.

CDR3 DNA sequence: TGTGCCAGCAGCCCCGGACTAGTGGTCGGGGAGCTGTTTTTT. Its protein product is CASSPGLVVGELFF. This chain uses TRBV14 with TRBJ2-2, with 7 bases that match TRBD2. Germline loops: CDR1 SGHDN, CDR2 FVKESK. CDR3 size: 14 residues. The J segment lost 7 bases and the V segment lost 4 bases, leaving 6 bases of the junction unmatched.

The rearrangement uses TRBV4-1 and TRBJ2-7, with 10 bases identical to TRBD2. Germline lookup yields CDR1 MGHRA and CDR2 YSYEKL. This CDR3 region has 15 residues. V was pared by 4 bases and J by 3 bases, with 6 bases of the junction left unmatched. The CDR3 DNA sequence: TGCGCCAGCAGCCGTATACTAGCGGGAAGCTACGAGCAGTACTTC. This translates into CASSRILAGSYEQYF.

CDR3 DNA sequence: TGTGCCAGCAGCTCAAATCGACTAGCGGGAGCCGATAATACGCAGTATTTT. This translates into CASSSNRLAGADNTQYF. The chain combines TRBV11-2 with TRBJ2-3; 12 bases line up with TRBD2. The trim removed 4 bases at V and 7 bases at J, leaving 12 bases unmatched. The CDR3 extends over 17 amino acids. CDR1 SGHAT and CDR2 FQNNGV come from the germline V gene. The full variable domain, rest sourced from reference TRBV11-2 and TRBJ2-3, is EAGVAQSPRYKIIEKRQSVAFWCNPISGHATLYWYQQILGQGPKLLIQFQNNGVVDDSQLPKDRFSAERLKGVDSTLKIQPAKLEDSAVYLCASSSNRLAGADNTQYFGPGTRLTVL.

J is TRBJ2-3 and V is TRBV7-9; 7 positions agree with TRBD2. From germline, CDR1 is SEHNR and CDR2 FQNEAQ (reference sequence). CDR3 length equals 14 residues. Unmatched junction bases numbered 8, after V lost 9 bases and J lost 2 bases. The CDR3 here is CASREEPLTDTQYF. The CDR3 nucleotides are TGTGCCAGTCGGGAGGAGCCCCTCACAGATACGCAGTATTTT.

The chain combines TRBV7-8 with TRBJ2-7; no reliable D call. The germline gives CDR1 SGHVS, CDR2 FQNEAQ. The V gene lost 1 base and the J gene lost 3 bases, with 16 bases spanning the gap. This CDR3 region has 16 residues. CDR3 coding DNA: TGTGCCAGCAGCTTAGGCCTTCAAGGACGGAACTACGAGCAGTACTTC. This translates into CASSLGLQGRNYEQYF. Full variable domain (rest looked up from reference TRBV7-8 and TRBJ2-7): GAGVSQSPRYKVAKRGQDVALRCDPISGHVSLFWYQQALGQGPEFLTYFQNEAQLDKSGLPSDRFFAERPEGSVSTLKIQRTQQEDSAVYLCASSLGLQGRNYEQYFGPGTRLTVT.